A single sample gave rise to the 27 T cell receptor beta chains below, sequenced in a study of human T cells and chemical hapten exposure. MiXCR, run by TCRdb on the RACE reads, gives a single entry per CDR3 protein. The data show some 180,000 distinct CDR3 sequences, around 22% seen once. Regarding time point: patch test 1, 2 weeks after DPC sensitization. Treatment defined: therapeutic diphenylcyclopropenone sensitization with weekly scalp DPC. This specimen was whole blood, taken in connection with sensitization to the hapten diphenylcyclopropenone (DPC). These receptors were taken from a woman aged 45 to 65 with alopecia areata. Some clones in this sample may be carry-over from other donors' samples.

The V call is TRBV28, the J call TRBJ1-5, with D possibly TRBD1 on 5 matching bases. V lost 6 bases and J 5 bases, leaving 11 bases between the germline ends. CDR3 size: 13 residues. Per germline, CDR1 MDHEN and CDR2 SYDVKM. The CDR3 nucleotides read TGTGCCAGCAGCCCCCCGGGGGATCAGCCCCAGCATTTT. Translating it yields CASSPPGDQPQHF.

This sequence joins TRBV19 and TRBJ2-1; 11 bases are shared with TRBD2. The V segment lost 8 bases and the J segment 6 bases; nucleotides outside the gene matches: 3. CDR3 length: 13 residues. Germline-derived CDR1 and CDR2 are LNHDA and SQIVND (reference sequence). The CDR3 nucleotides are TGTGCCAGTGGGACTAGCGGACGCAATGAGCAGTTCTTC. Translation: CASGTSGRNEQFF.

The V call is TRBV20-1, the J call TRBJ1-2; D call uncertain. Germline assignment: CDR1 DFQATT and CDR2 SNEGSKA (reference sequence). The CDR3 runs 12 residues. V was clipped by 6 bases and J by 4 bases, with 12 bases between them. The CDR3 sequence is CSADTGIYGYTF. For the CDR3, the DNA is TGCAGTGCCGACACCGGGATCTATGGCTACACCTTC.

Only a few counts were recorded for this clonotype. The chain links TRBV10-1 to TRBJ1-6; D is ambiguous. The V end lost 6 bases, the J end lost 10 bases, and 1 base lay between the germline ends. The CDR3 is 9 residues long. The germline V gene has CDR1 WNHNN and CDR2 SYGVQD (reference sequence). DNA for the CDR3: TGCGCCAGCAGATCACCCCTCCACTTT. Translated, it gives CASRSPLHF.

V usage is TRBV10-2 and J usage is TRBJ2-3; 14 bases line up with TRBD2. Germline V gene sequence: CDR1 WSHSY, CDR2 SAAADI. With 7 bases clipped from V and 6 bases from J, the junction kept 3 bases outside the gene matches. There are 14 residues in the CDR3. Written as DNA, the CDR3 is TGCGCCAGCACGACTAGCGGGAGGGGGGATACGCAGTATTTT. This encodes CASTTSGRGDTQYF.

The rearrangement uses TRBV7-9 and TRBJ2-7, with D maybe TRBD2 (5 bases). The CDR3 totals 15 residues. V lost 4 bases and J 7 bases, leaving 20 bases between the germline ends. Germline-derived CDR1 and CDR2 are SEHNR and FQNEAQ (reference sequence). The CDR3: CASSSPREGVGEQYF. As DNA, the CDR3 is TGTGCCAGCAGCTCCCCCCGCGAGGGAGTGGGGGAGCAGTACTTC. Complete variable domain (other parts from reference TRBV7-9 and TRBJ2-7): DTGVSQNPRHKITKRGQNVTFRCDPISEHNRLYWYRQTLGQGPEFLTYFQNEAQLEKSRLLSDRFSAERPKGSFSTLEIQRTEQGDSAMYLCASSSPREGVGEQYFGPGTRLTVT.

V is TRBV5-6 and J is TRBJ2-1, with D unresolved. The CDR3 totals 14 residues. V lost 2 bases and J lost 4, with 10 bases in between. Germline CDR1 and CDR2: SGHDT and YYEEEE. The CDR3: CASSFVRMYNEQFF. DNA for the CDR3: TGTGCCAGCAGCTTTGTGCGGATGTACAATGAGCAGTTCTTC. Full variable domain (missing parts from reference TRBV5-6 and TRBJ2-1): DAGVTQSPTHLIKTRGQQVTLRCSPKSGHDTVSWYQQALGQGPQFIFQYYEEEERQRGNFPDRFSGHQFPNYSSELNVNALLLGDSALYLCASSFVRMYNEQFFGPGTRLTVL.

This clonotype was counted ten times or more. The rearrangement links TRBV20-1 to TRBJ2-7; 14 positions match TRBD2. With V trimmed by 6 bases and J by 8 bases, 12 bases remained unmatched. Per germline, CDR1 DFQATT and CDR2 SNEGSKA (reference sequence). This CDR3 region has 15 residues. The CDR3 region is CSAEPPGLAGEQQYF. CDR3 nucleotides: TGCAGTGCAGAACCCCCGGGACTAGCGGGAGAGCAGCAGTACTTC.

V is TRBV12-5 and J is TRBJ2-1; D is ambiguous. The germline CDR1 and CDR2 sequences are LGHNT and FRNRAP. Trimming removed 4 bases from V and 7 bases from J, with 8 bases in between. The CDR3 covers 12 residues. CDR3 DNA: TGTGCTAGTGGTTGGGTTGGGAATGAGCAGTTCTTC. Its protein product is CASGWVGNEQFF.

This clonotype was seen a handful of times. This sequence joins TRBV20-1 and TRBJ2-1; 7 nucleotides agree with TRBD2. J was trimmed by 4 bases and V by 7 bases; bases with no gene match: 7. The CDR3 contains 13 residues. Germline lookup yields CDR1 DFQATT and CDR2 SNEGSKA (reference sequence). The CDR3 loop is CSESGTGYNEQFF. CDR3 DNA sequence: TGCAGTGAAAGCGGGACGGGGTACAATGAGCAGTTCTTC.

This sequence joins TRBV20-1 and TRBJ2-1; 8 nucleotides align to TRBD2. CDR3 length: 14 residues. Per the germline V gene, CDR1 is DFQATT and CDR2 is SNEGSKA (reference sequence). The V segment lost 3 bases and the J segment 4 bases; nucleotides outside the gene matches: 5. In DNA form, the CDR3 reads TGCAGTGCTAGGAACGGGAGGGGGTACAATGAGCAGTTCTTC. Translating gives CSARNGRGYNEQFF.

The chain has TRBV12-3 or TRBV12-4 and TRBJ2-3, with 7 bases identical to TRBD2. The CDR3 loop spans 15 amino acids. Trimming cost V 2 bases and J 7 bases; bases outside gene matches: 9. The CDR3 nucleotides read TGTGCCAGCAGTTTACAGGCGGGAGAGAAGAATACGCAGTATTTT. Its translation is CASSLQAGEKNTQYF.

This clonotype was seen a handful of times. The V gene is TRBV6-5, the J gene TRBJ1-1; D is uncertain. Germline V gives CDR1 MNHEY, CDR2 SVGAGI. The CDR3 has 13 residues. V was cut by 2 bases and J by 8 bases, with 12 bases left in between. CDR3 in amino acids: CASSYTDGLEAFF. Written as DNA, the CDR3 is TGTGCCAGCAGTTACACCGACGGACTGGAAGCTTTCTTT.

This chain links TRBV3-1 with TRBJ2-5; D might be TRBD2 (5 bases). Germline V gene lookup returns CDR1 LGHDT and CDR2 YNNKEL (reference sequence). The CDR3 covers 15 residues. Between the trimmed V and J ends, which lost 2 bases and 2 bases, there was a span of 12 bases. The CDR3 reads CASSQMASRQETQYF. The CDR3 DNA reads TGTGCCAGCAGCCAAATGGCTAGCAGACAAGAGACCCAGTACTTC.

This clonotype was picked up a small number of times. The chain combines TRBV6-1 with TRBJ1-6; D perhaps matches TRBD1 (6 bases). The germline V gene encodes CDR1 MNHNS and CDR2 SASEGT. V gave up 8 bases and J gave up 3 bases, with 17 bases separating them. The CDR3 sequence is 16 residues long. The CDR3 sequence is CASLVGGAYYNSPLHF. The CDR3, as DNA: TGTGCCAGCCTGGTTGGGGGCGCGTACTATAATTCACCCCTCCACTTT.

The J gene is TRBJ2-2, the V gene TRBV5-1; TRBD2 is a possible D gene (6 bases). CDR1 and CDR2 (germline): SGHRS, YFSETQ. V was cut by 4 bases and J by 6 bases, with 16 bases left in between. The CDR3 totals 15 residues. This CDR3 is CASSSRRGEAGELFF. CDR3 sequence (DNA): TGCGCCAGCAGCAGCCGGAGAGGGGAGGCCGGGGAGCTGTTTTTT.

In this sample, this clonotype turned up many times. The rearrangement uses TRBV5-1 and TRBJ1-2; no definite D call. The CDR3 spans 13 residues. Germline values: CDR1 SGHRS, CDR2 YFSETQ. The V and J ends lost 0 bases and 4 bases respectively, with 7 bases between them. The CDR3 here is CASSLEGSYGYTF. DNA for the CDR3: TGCGCCAGCAGCTTGGAGGGCAGCTATGGCTACACCTTC.

This clonotype was recorded a few times. This sequence joins TRBV12-3 or TRBV12-4 and TRBJ2-7; D uncertain. V was trimmed by 6 bases and J by 4 bases, leaving 16 bases between them. This CDR3 is 14 amino acids long. DNA for the CDR3: TGTGCCAGCAGACGGAGCCTCGTGAATTACGAGCAGTACTTC. The encoded protein is CASRRSLVNYEQYF.

This clonotype was seen a few times. This chain connects TRBV10-3 to TRBJ2-3; 9 bases map to TRBD2. The V segment lost 3 bases and the J segment 1 base; nucleotides outside the gene matches: 8. This CDR3 has 17 amino acids. Per the germline V gene, CDR1 is ENHRY and CDR2 is SYGVKD. This CDR3 is CAISDPLLAGRTDTQYF. CDR3 nucleotide sequence: TGTGCCATCAGTGACCCCCTACTAGCGGGCCGCACAGATACGCAGTATTTT.

J is TRBJ2-5 and V is TRBV29-1; no clear D gene. CDR1 SQVTM and CDR2 ANQGSEA come from the germline V gene. The CDR3 contains 12 residues. With 3 bases removed from V and 1 base from J, the gap between germline ends came to 6 bases. The CDR3 DNA reads as TGCAGCGTTGATTTAGGCCAAGAGACCCAGTACTTC. The encoded protein is CSVDLGQETQYF.

The rearrangement links TRBV20-1 to TRBJ1-1, with D possibly TRBD1 on 6 matching bases. The ends were cut back, 2 bases at V and 1 base at J, with 11 bases in the middle. The CDR3 length is 14 residues. CDR1 is DFQATT and CDR2 is SNEGSKA in the germline V gene (reference sequence). The CDR3 loop reads CSARTGDKNTEAFF. The DNA for the CDR3 is TGCAGTGCTAGAACTGGGGACAAGAACACTGAAGCTTTCTTT.

This chain uses TRBV27 with TRBJ2-2; 15 bases are a match to TRBD2. Trimming at V came to 2 bases and at J to 4 bases, leaving 8 bases not matched to a gene. CDR1 and CDR2 from the germline V gene are MNHEY and SMNVEV (reference sequence). The CDR3 covers 19 residues. DNA for the CDR3: TGTGCCAGCAGTTTAGCGGGACTAGCGGGAGGCTCGAGCACCGGGGAGCTGTTTTTT. Translation: CASSLAGLAGGSSTGELFF.

In its sample, this clonotype was seen a few times. The V call is TRBV27, the J call TRBJ2-7; 11 bases fit TRBD2. The germline V gene has CDR1 MNHEY and CDR2 SMNVEV (reference sequence). The CDR3 has 16 residues. V shed 3 bases and J 5 bases; nucleotides not matched to a gene: 9. CDR3 loop: CASSFLTSGRTNEQYF. The CDR3 nucleotides are TGTGCCAGCAGTTTCCTAACTAGCGGGAGAACGAACGAGCAGTACTTC.

At least ten counts were recorded for this clonotype. V is TRBV11-2 and J is TRBJ2-3; D possibly uses TRBD1 or TRBD2 (5 bases each). The V gene lost 1 base and the J gene lost 3 bases, with 14 bases spanning the gap. Germline values: CDR1 SGHAT, CDR2 FQNNGV. The CDR3 spans 16 residues. The CDR3 DNA sequence: TGTGCCAGCAGCTTAGTCGGGGAAGGGGCGACAGATACGCAGTATTTT. Encoded protein: CASSLVGEGATDTQYF.

The V gene is TRBV12-3 or TRBV12-4, the J gene TRBJ1-1, with D unresolved. The V end was cut by 1 base, the J end by 5 bases, with 11 bases between. This CDR3 contains 14 residues. For the CDR3, the DNA is TGTGCCAGCAGTTTAGGCGGAAGAAGGACTGAAGCTTTCTTT. Translation gives CASSLGGRRTEAFF.

This clonotype has at least ten counts. The chain has TRBV19 and TRBJ1-5; D gene ambiguous. CDR3 length equals 17 residues. In germline, CDR1 is LNHDA, CDR2 SQIVND (reference sequence). Trimming stripped 0 bases from V and 4 bases from J, with 16 bases between. The CDR3 region is CASSIDWRQRGNQPQHF. The CDR3 DNA is TGTGCCAGTAGTATAGATTGGAGACAAAGAGGGAATCAGCCCCAGCATTTT. The full variable domain, its missing parts supplied by reference TRBV19 and TRBJ1-5, is DGGITQSPKYLFRKEGQNVTLSCEQNLNHDAMYWYRQDPGQGLRLIYYSQIVNDFQKGDIAEGYSVSREKKESFPLTVTSAQKNPTAFYLCASSIDWRQRGNQPQHFGDGTRLSIL.

V gene TRBV5-6 combines with J gene TRBJ2-4; possible D gene TRBD2, 6 bases. Trimming shortened V by 4 bases and J by 4 bases, and 9 bases separated the two germline ends. This CDR3 has 13 amino acids. Germline-derived CDR1 and CDR2 are SGHDT and YYEEEE. DNA of the CDR3: TGTGCCAGCAGCGGGGACTGGAAAAACATTCAGTACTTC. It specifies CASSGDWKNIQYF. The entire variable domain, with the rest obtained from reference TRBV5-6 and TRBJ2-4, is as follows: DAGVTQSPTHLIKTRGQQVTLRCSPKSGHDTVSWYQQALGQGPQFIFQYYEEEERQRGNFPDRFSGHQFPNYSSELNVNALLLGDSALYLCASSGDWKNIQYFGAGTRLSVL.